This record looks at one TCR beta chain sequence and its context. Via MiXCR, TCRdb re-called the 5' RACE reads, giving one row per CDR3 protein. The sample has around 30,000 distinct CDR3 sequences, about 5.3% seen once. The data belong to a study of early T cells in non-severe SARS-CoV-2 infection. This TCR derives from an adult who was a healthcare worker with PCR-confirmed SARS-CoV-2 infection or an uninfected control (not recorded which). The sequencing sample was made of whole blood.

The CDR3 DNA follows: TGTGCCAGCAGTGACTCTGGCTCCAGCACAGATACGCAGTATTTT. As protein: CASSDSGSSTDTQYF. This chain joins TRBV6-4 and TRBJ2-3; no clear D. Germline V gene lookup returns CDR1 MRHNA and CDR2 SNTAGT. The CDR3 totals 15 residues. V dropped 0 bases and J dropped 0 bases, with 7 bases sitting between them.